This entry is about one T cell receptor beta chain. Its antigen remains unknown. This specimen belongs to a study of Ad26.COV2.S vaccination and SARS-CoV-2 variants. Clones were sequenced by immunoSEQ multiplex PCR, and TCRdb holds only the in-frame ones, with some missing. There are fewer than 600,000 clones in the sample; about nine tenths occur only once, and more than 1.5% lies in the top ten. CDR3 length: 14 residues. CDR1 LNHDA and CDR2 SQIVND come from the germline V gene (reference sequence). V was clipped by 6 bases and J by 7 bases, with 18 bases between them. Treatment reported: 19 received Ad26.COV2.S at low or high dose, single or two shots; 5 received placebo; per-sample allocation not given. At day 63 after the first vaccine or placebo injection, samples were drawn. A Boston donor was an adult aged 18-55 years. Vaccination used an Ad26 vector expressing Wuhan-strain SARS-CoV-2 spike. Study outcomes and limitations: Non-spike TCR breadth was similar in vaccine and placebo recipients. Post-vaccination breadth of spike-specific CD8+ and CD4+ T cell responses was reportedly substantial.

The TCR was taken from a person between 18 and 59 years old who received the Ad26.COV2.S COVID-19 vaccine or a placebo. The sample consisted of peripheral blood, taken in a trial of Ad26.COV2.S vaccine versus placebo. This chain connects TRBV19 to TRBJ1-1, with D possibly being TRBD1 (5 bases). CDR3 sequence: CASSRLGDGSEAFF. The CDR3, as DNA: TGTGCCAGTAGCCGGTTGGGGGACGGGAGTGAAGCTTTCTTT.